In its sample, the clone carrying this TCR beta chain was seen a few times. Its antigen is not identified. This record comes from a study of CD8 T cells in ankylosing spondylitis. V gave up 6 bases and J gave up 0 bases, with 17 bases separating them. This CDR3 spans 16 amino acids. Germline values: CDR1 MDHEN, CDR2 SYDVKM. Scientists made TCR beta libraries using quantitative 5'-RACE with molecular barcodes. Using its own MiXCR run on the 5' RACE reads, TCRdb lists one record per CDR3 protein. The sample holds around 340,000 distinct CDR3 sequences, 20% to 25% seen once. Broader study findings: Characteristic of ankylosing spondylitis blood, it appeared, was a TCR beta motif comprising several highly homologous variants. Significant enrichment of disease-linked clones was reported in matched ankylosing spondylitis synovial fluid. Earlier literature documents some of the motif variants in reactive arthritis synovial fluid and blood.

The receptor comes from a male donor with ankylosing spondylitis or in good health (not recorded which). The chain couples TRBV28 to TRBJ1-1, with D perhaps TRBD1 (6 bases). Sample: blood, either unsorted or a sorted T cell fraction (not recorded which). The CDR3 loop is CASSRPLQGLNTEAFF. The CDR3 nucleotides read TGTGCCAGCAGCCGCCCTCTACAGGGCTTGAACACTGAAGCTTTCTTT.